Listed below are T cell receptor beta chains from one sample, sequenced in a study of PD-L1 blockade in urothelial cancer. Produced via immunoSEQ multiplex PCR; TCRdb's table is partial and in-frame only. The profile shows 28,000 or so clones, about 86% of them singletons. The sequencing used PBMCs, collected around atezolizumab (anti-PD-L1) treatment. These receptors were collected from a man in his 60s with urothelial cancer. Both conserved end residues are part of each CDR3. D genes are given only for firm matches. Clone sizes are given selectively: once, few, many, or a class where the clone is expanded.

D gene	V gene	CDR3 length	J gene	clone size	CDR3 protein	CDR3 DNA
NA	TRBV19	12	TRBJ1-1	NA	CASSYDRNEAFF	TGTGCCAGTAGTTATGACAGAAATGAAGCTTTCTTT
NA	TRBV10-1	14	TRBJ2-1	NA	CASSVGTRRDEQFF	TGCGCCAGCAGTGTCGGGACACGACGGGATGAGCAGTTCTTC
NA	TRBV5-1	14	TRBJ2-1	NA	CASSYAGAGNEQFF	TGCGCCAGCAGCTACGCAGGGGCCGGCAATGAGCAGTTCTTC
TRBD2	TRBV5-1	17	TRBJ2-7	NA	CASSPGLAGESSYEQYF	TGCGCCAGCAGCCCGGGACTAGCGGGAGAGTCGTCCTACGAGCAGTACTTC
NA	TRBV21-1	16	TRBJ2-7	once	CASSLFRDRVLYEQYF	TGTGCCAGCAGCTTGTTCCGGGACAGGGTTCTCTACGAGCAGTACTTC
TRBD2	TRBV30	14	TRBJ2-1	NA	CAWSVLAGGNEQFF	TGTGCCTGGAGTGTACTAGCGGGGGGAAATGAGCAGTTCTTC
NA	TRBV25-1	14	TRBJ1-4	NA	CASSEFRVREKLFF	TGTGCCAGCAGTGAATTTCGGGTGCGAGAAAAACTGTTTTTT
NA	TRBV27	16	TRBJ2-5	NA	CASSLRSGVFQETQYF	TGTGCCAGCAGTTTAAGATCCGGAGTATTCCAAGAGACCCAGTACTTC
TRBD1	TRBV4-2	15	TRBJ1-2	NA	CASSARGQGNYGYTF	TGTGCCAGCAGCGCTAGAGGACAGGGTAACTATGGCTACACCTTC
NA	TRBV19	18	TRBJ1-4	few	CASSMAGLTGATNEKLFF	TGTGCCAGTAGTATGGCAGGACTAACGGGGGCAACTAATGAAAAACTGTTTTTT
TRBD1	TRBV19	17	TRBJ1-5	NA	CASSIDGRQGRNQPQHF	TGTGCCAGTAGTATAGACGGCAGACAGGGGCGAAATCAGCCCCAGCATTTT
TRBD2	TRBV4-1	21	TRBJ2-2	NA	CASSQESGRAPRIRNTGELFF	TGCGCCAGCAGCCAAGAGAGCGGGAGGGCTCCACGGATCCGAAACACCGGGGAGCTGTTTTTT
TRBD2	TRBV5-1	17	TRBJ2-1	NA	CASSFQTISGRDNEQFF	TGCGCCAGCAGCTTCCAGACTATAAGCGGGAGAGACAATGAGCAGTTCTTC
NA	TRBV10-3	17	TRBJ1-4	once	CAISEFRSGAGDEKLFF	TGTGCCATCAGTGAGTTTCGATCAGGGGCGGGGGATGAAAAACTGTTTTTT
TRBD2	TRBV7-9	17	TRBJ2-2	once	CASSVTSGRGWTGELFF	TGTGCCAGCAGCGTGACTAGCGGGAGAGGGTGGACCGGGGAGCTGTTTTTT
NA	TRBV30	13	TRBJ1-1	NA	CAWGTTGHLEAFF	TGTGCCTGGGGAACGACAGGACATCTTGAAGCTTTCTTT
NA	TRBV19	12	TRBJ1-1	NA	CASSPFRAEAFF	TGTGCCAGTAGTCCCTTTCGGGCTGAAGCTTTCTTT
TRBD2	TRBV6-5	15	TRBJ2-1	NA	CASSRLAVTYNEQFF	TGTGCCAGCAGCCGACTAGCGGTCACCTACAATGAGCAGTTCTTC
NA	TRBV11-2	15	TRBJ1-1	NA	CASSSVQGRGTEAFF	TGTGCCAGCAGCTCCGTGCAGGGGCGAGGGACTGAAGCTTTCTTT
NA	TRBV4-3	17	TRBJ1-3	few	CASSQEGIRDSGNTIYF	TGCGCCAGCAGCCAAGAAGGTATCAGGGACTCTGGAAACACCATATATTTT
NA	TRBV6-1	15	TRBJ2-2	NA	CASATLQGRSGELFF	TGTGCCAGCGCTACTCTACAGGGGAGGTCCGGGGAGCTGTTTTTT
NA	TRBV27	16	TRBJ1-1	NA	CASTPEGVTMNTEAFF	TGTGCCAGCACCCCCGAAGGGGTCACTATGAACACTGAAGCTTTCTTT
NA	TRBV7-9	16	TRBJ2-3	once	CASSLAGLGSTDTQYF	TGTGCCAGCAGCTTAGCTGGACTTGGATCCACAGATACGCAGTATTTT
NA	TRBV7-3	13	TRBJ2-5	once	CASSRGDGETQYF	TGTGCCAGCAGCCGGGGTGACGGGGAGACCCAGTACTTC
NA	TRBV14	13	TRBJ2-1	NA	CASSFNSVYEQFF	TGTGCCAGCAGCTTTAATAGCGTCTATGAGCAGTTCTTC
NA	TRBV19	15	TRBJ1-2	NA	CASSFSPGQTYGYTF	TGTGCCAGTAGTTTCTCACCGGGACAAACATATGGCTACACCTTC
TRBD1	TRBV5-1	15	TRBJ2-3	NA	CASSFSGTGTDTQYF	TGCGCCAGCAGCTTCTCTGGGACAGGGACAGATACGCAGTATTTT
TRBD1	TRBV18	15	TRBJ1-4	NA	CASSGQGATNEKLFF	TGTGCCAGCTCGGGACAGGGGGCGACTAATGAAAAACTGTTTTTT
TRBD2	TRBV5-8	16	TRBJ2-3	NA	CASSGGLAGVIDTQYF	TGTGCCAGCAGCGGCGGACTAGCGGGAGTCATAGATACGCAGTATTTT
TRBD1	TRBV14	17	TRBJ2-1	NA	CASSQDSGPGGYNEQFF	TGTGCCAGCAGCCAAGATTCCGGCCCAGGGGGATACAATGAGCAGTTCTTC
NA	TRBV6-1	11	TRBJ1-1	once	CASSMDIRAFF	TGTGCCAGCAGTATGGACATCAGGGCTTTCTTT
TRBD1	TRBV25-1	17	TRBJ1-1	NA	CASSGAGTGGGNTEAFF	TGTGCCAGCAGTGGGGCCGGGACAGGGGGCGGGAACACTGAAGCTTTCTTT
NA	TRBV5-1	14	TRBJ2-1	NA	CASRPPGGANEQFF	TGCGCCAGCAGACCCCCTGGGGGGGCGAATGAGCAGTTCTTC
NA	TRBV2	11	TRBJ2-7	NA	CASVGGYEQYF	TGTGCCAGCGTGGGGGGCTACGAGCAGTACTTC
NA	TRBV10-3	12	TRBJ1-5	NA	CAISESGGPQHF	TGTGCCATCAGTGAGTCCGGAGGGCCCCAGCATTTT
TRBD1	TRBV7-6	17	TRBJ1-6	few	CASSLGAQGASNSPLHF	TGTGCCAGCAGCTTAGGCGCCCAGGGGGCGAGTAATTCACCCCTCCACTTT
TRBD1	TRBV4-3	15	TRBJ2-5	NA	CASSQTGQVTETQYF	TGCGCCAGCAGCCAGACGGGACAGGTAACCGAGACCCAGTACTTC
NA	TRBV5-1	13	TRBJ2-7	once	CASSLDRVGEQYF	TGCGCCAGCAGCTTGGACCGGGTGGGCGAGCAGTACTTC
NA	TRBV9	14	TRBJ1-1	NA	CASSVAGMNTEAFF	TGTGCCAGCAGCGTGGCAGGGATGAACACTGAAGCTTTCTTT
NA	TRBV9	11	TRBJ2-3	NA	CASSREDTQYF	TGTGCCAGCAGCCGAGAAGATACGCAGTATTTT
TRBD2	TRBV11-2	15	TRBJ2-1	few	CASSLGLAGADEQFF	TGTGCCAGCAGCCTTGGACTAGCGGGAGCTGACGAGCAGTTCTTC
NA	TRBV7-7	15	TRBJ1-4	NA	CASSLSTESNEKLFF	TGTGCTAGCAGCTTATCGACAGAATCTAATGAAAAACTGTTTTTT
NA	TRBV19	13	TRBJ1-1	once	CASSRQSGSEAFF	TGTGCCAGTAGTCGCCAGAGCGGGAGTGAAGCTTTCTTT
NA	TRBV28	13	TRBJ1-6	NA	CASSFFGDSPLHF	TGTGCCAGCAGTTTCTTCGGTGATTCACCCCTCCACTTT
TRBD1	TRBV6-5	15	TRBJ1-2	once	CASSFRDRGGYGYTF	TGTGCCAGCAGTTTCCGGGACAGGGGAGGCTATGGCTACACCTTC
NA	TRBV5-1	16	TRBJ2-2	NA	CASSPREGANTGELFF	TGCGCCAGCAGCCCCAGGGAGGGGGCGAACACCGGGGAGCTGTTTTTT
NA	TRBV28	13	TRBJ1-6	NA	CASSLTQEATLHF	TGTGCCAGCAGTTTGACGCAGGAGGCGACCCTCCACTTT
TRBD2	TRBV10-2	14	TRBJ2-7	once	CASSGAGGLYEQYF	TGCGCCAGCAGTGGCGCGGGGGGCTTGTACGAGCAGTACTTC
TRBD1	TRBV7-9	12	TRBJ2-3	NA	CASSLETGTQYF	TGTGCCAGCAGCTTAGAGACAGGGACGCAGTATTTT
TRBD1	TRBV29-1	13	TRBJ1-6	NA	CSVGDREDSPLHF	TGCAGCGTTGGGGACAGAGAAGATTCACCCCTCCACTTT
TRBD1	TRBV5-1	14	TRBJ2-7	NA	CASSLEDRGGEQYF	TGCGCCAGCAGCTTGGAAGACAGGGGAGGCGAGCAGTACTTC
TRBD2	TRBV9	16	TRBJ2-3	NA	CASSVESSGYTDTQYF	TGTGCCAGCAGCGTAGAGTCTAGCGGATACACAGATACGCAGTATTTT
NA	TRBV7-9	14	TRBJ2-2	NA	CASSSGPNTGELFF	TGTGCCAGCAGCAGTGGCCCGAACACCGGGGAGCTGTTTTTT